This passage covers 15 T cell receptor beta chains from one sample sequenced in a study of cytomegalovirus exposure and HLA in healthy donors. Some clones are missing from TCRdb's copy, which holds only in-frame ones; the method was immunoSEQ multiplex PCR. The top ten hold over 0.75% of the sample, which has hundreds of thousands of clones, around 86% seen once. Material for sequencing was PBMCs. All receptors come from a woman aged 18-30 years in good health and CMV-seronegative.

Here the CDR3 DNA reads TGTGCCAGCAGCTTGGGAGCGGCCTACAATGAGCAGTTCTTC. Encoded protein: CASSLGAAYNEQFF. The chain uses TRBV7-3 and TRBJ2-1; perhaps TRBD2 as D (5 bases). The CDR3 extends over 14 amino acids. Trimming cost V 3 bases and J 2 bases, with 8 bases left between them. Germline V lookup: CDR1 SGHTA, CDR2 FQGTGA.

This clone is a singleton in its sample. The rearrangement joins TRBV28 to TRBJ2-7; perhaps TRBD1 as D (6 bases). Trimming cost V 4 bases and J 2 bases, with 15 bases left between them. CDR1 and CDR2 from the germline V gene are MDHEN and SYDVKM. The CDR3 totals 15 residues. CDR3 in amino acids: CASSSTGSKAYEQYF. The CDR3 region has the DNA TGTGCCAGCAGTTCGACAGGATCGAAGGCCTACGAGCAGTACTTC. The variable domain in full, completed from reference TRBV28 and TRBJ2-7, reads DVKVTQSSRYLVKRTGEKVFLECVQDMDHENMFWYRQDPGLGLRLIYFSYDVKMKEKGDIPEGYSVSREKKERFSLILESASTNQTSMYLCASSSTGSKAYEQYFGPGTRLTVT.

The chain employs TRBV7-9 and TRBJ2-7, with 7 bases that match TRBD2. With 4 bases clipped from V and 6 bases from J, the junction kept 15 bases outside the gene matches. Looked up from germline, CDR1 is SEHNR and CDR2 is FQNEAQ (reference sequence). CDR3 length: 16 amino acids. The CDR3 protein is CASSYTFGGRFGEQYF. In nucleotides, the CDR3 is TGTGCCAGCAGCTACACGTTCGGCGGGAGATTCGGCGAGCAGTACTTC.

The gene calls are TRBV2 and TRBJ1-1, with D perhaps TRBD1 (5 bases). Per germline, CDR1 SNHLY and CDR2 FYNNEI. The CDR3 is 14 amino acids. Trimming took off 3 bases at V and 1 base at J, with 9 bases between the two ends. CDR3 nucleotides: TGTGCCAGCAGTGATCCGGGGGGGAACACTGAAGCTTTCTTT. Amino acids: CASSDPGGNTEAFF. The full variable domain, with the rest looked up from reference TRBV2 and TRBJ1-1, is EPEVTQTPSHQVTQMGQEVILRCVPISNHLYFYWYRQILGQKVEFLVSFYNNEISEKSEIFDDQFSVERPDGSNFTLKIRSTKLEDSAMYFCASSDPGGNTEAFFGQGTRLTVV.

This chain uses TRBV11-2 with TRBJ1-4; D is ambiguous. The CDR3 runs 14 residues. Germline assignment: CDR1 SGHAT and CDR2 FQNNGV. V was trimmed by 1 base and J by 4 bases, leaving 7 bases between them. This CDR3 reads CASSLAQNNEKLFF. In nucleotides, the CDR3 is TGTGCCAGCAGCTTAGCTCAGAATAATGAAAAACTGTTTTTT.

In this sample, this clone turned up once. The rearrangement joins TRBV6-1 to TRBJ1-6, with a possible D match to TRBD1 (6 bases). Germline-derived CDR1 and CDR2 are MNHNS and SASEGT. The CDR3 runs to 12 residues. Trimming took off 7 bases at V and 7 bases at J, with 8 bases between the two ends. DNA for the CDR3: TGTGCCAGCAACAGGGTCAATTCACCCCTCCACTTT. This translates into CASNRVNSPLHF.

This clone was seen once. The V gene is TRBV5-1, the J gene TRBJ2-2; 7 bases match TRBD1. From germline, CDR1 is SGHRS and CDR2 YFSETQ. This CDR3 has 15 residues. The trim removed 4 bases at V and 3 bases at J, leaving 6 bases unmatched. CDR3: CASSPTGADTGELFF. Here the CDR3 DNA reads TGCGCCAGCAGCCCTACAGGGGCGGACACCGGGGAGCTGTTTTTT.

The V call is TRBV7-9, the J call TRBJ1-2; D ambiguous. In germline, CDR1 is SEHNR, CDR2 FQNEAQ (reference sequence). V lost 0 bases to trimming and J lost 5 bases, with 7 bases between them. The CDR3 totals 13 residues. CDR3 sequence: CASSLAQKYGYTF. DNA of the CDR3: TGTGCCAGCAGCTTAGCACAGAAGTATGGCTACACCTTC. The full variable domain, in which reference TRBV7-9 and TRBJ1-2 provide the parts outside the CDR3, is DTGVSQNPRHKITKRGQNVTFRCDPISEHNRLYWYRQTLGQGPEFLTYFQNEAQLEKSRLLSDRFSAERPKGSFSTLEIQRTEQGDSAMYLCASSLAQKYGYTFGSGTRLTVV.

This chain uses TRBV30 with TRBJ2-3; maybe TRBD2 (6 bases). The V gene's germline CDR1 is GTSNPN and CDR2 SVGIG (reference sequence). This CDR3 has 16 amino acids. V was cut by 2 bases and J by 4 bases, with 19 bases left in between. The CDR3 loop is CAWSFLMRGGADTQYF. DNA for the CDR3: TGTGCCTGGAGTTTTTTGATGCGAGGAGGGGCAGATACGCAGTATTTT.

This chain's CDR3 is CASRSGEDWDGYTF. The CDR3 DNA sequence: TGCGCCAGCAGATCAGGGGAAGATTGGGATGGCTACACCTTC. The chain links TRBV10-2 to TRBJ1-2, with D possibly TRBD1 on 6 matching bases. Trimming took off 6 bases at V and 6 bases at J, with 17 bases between the two ends. This CDR3 is built from 14 residues. CDR1 and CDR2 (germline): WSHSY, SAAADI.

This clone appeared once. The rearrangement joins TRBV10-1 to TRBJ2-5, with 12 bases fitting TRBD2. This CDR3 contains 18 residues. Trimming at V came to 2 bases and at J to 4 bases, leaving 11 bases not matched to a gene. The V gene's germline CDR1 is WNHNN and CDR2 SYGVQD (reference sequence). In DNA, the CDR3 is TGCGCCAGCAGTGAGGCGGCTAGCGGGGGGGCCTGGGTAGAGACCCAGTACTTC. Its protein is CASSEAASGGAWVETQYF.

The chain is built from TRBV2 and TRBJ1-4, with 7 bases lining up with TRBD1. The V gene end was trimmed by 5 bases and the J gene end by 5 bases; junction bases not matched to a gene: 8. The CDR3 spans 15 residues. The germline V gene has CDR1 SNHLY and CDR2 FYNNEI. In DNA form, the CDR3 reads TGTGCCAGCAGTAAACAGGGACAGCCAAATGAAAAACTGTTTTTT. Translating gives CASSKQGQPNEKLFF.

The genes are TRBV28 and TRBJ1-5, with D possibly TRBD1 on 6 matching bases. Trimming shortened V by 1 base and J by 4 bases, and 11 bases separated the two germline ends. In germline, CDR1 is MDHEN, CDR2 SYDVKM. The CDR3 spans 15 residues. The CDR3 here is CASSLFRGPNQPQHF. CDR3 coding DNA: TGTGCCAGCAGTTTATTCAGGGGCCCAAATCAGCCCCAGCATTTT.

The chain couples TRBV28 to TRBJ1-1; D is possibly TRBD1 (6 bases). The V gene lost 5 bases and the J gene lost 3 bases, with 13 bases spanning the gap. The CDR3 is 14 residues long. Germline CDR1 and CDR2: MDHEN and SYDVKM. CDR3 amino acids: CASSPPQGHTEAFF. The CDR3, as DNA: TGTGCCAGCAGTCCCCCTCAGGGGCACACTGAAGCTTTCTTT.

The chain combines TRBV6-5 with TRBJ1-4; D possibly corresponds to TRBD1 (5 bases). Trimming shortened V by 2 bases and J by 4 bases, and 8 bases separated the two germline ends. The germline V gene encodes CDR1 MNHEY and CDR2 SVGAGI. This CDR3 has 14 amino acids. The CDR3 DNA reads TGTGCCAGCAGTTACGGGCAGGGTAATGAAAAACTGTTTTTT. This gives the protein CASSYGQGNEKLFF.